This T cell receptor (beta chain) is drawn from a study of regulatory T cells in long-lasting Graves disease. Notes on the study in general: Fewer public clonotypes were shared by new patients (roughly 970) than by persistent patients (roughly 2,500).

CDR3 length: 15 residues. V was cut by 0 bases and J by 6 bases, with 15 bases left in between. Per germline, CDR1 SGHDT and CDR2 YYEEEE. Time point: persistent/refractory GD, antithyroid drugs over 5 years with positive TRAb. Construction of the TCR library relied on RNA isolated from PBMCs. As for this clonotype: Its target is not known.

Arm-PCR of CDR3 regions with iRepertoire HTBI primers generated TCR beta libraries. TCRdb recomputed calls from the multiplex PCR reads with MiXCR, one row per CDR3 protein. The sample holds 700,000 or so distinct CDR3 sequences; 30% are singletons and the top ten take about two fifths. The chain links TRBV5-6 to TRBJ1-1; D is unclear. Sequences were derived from peripheral blood mononuclear cells (PBMCs), sampled when the disease was refractory, from a patient treated with antithyroid drugs. The TCR comes from a female donor with Graves disease. DNA of the CDR3: TGTGCCAGCAGCTTGGTGGCAGCCCCCTACTCTGAAGCTTTCTTT. Its translation is CASSLVAAPYSEAFF.